This TCR beta chain was recorded in a study of PD-1 blockade in classical Hodgkin lymphoma. The time point is: cycle 4 day 1 (C4D1), after around six weeks of nivolumab. Each patient experienced a relapse that followed autologous stem cell transplantation, and brentuximab vedotin exposure varied. TCRdb keeps only in-frame clones here, not all; method: immunoSEQ multiplex PCR. The repertoire holds 100,000 to 120,000 clones, with roughly nine tenths as singletons. V lost 4 bases, J lost 4 bases, and 21 bases lay in between. The germline V gene has CDR1 SGHNT and CDR2 YYREEE (reference sequence). This CDR3 has 16 amino acids.

The material sequenced was peripheral blood mononuclear cells (PBMCs), taken before the fourth cycle of nivolumab. This TCR was sampled from a human donor with classical Hodgkin lymphoma. The chain has TRBV5-4 and TRBJ2-7; TRBD2 might be the D (5 bases). CDR3 coding DNA: TGTGCCAGCAGCGAGGACTCGCTCACAATGCTATACGAGCAGTACTTC. This encodes CASSEDSLTMLYEQYF.